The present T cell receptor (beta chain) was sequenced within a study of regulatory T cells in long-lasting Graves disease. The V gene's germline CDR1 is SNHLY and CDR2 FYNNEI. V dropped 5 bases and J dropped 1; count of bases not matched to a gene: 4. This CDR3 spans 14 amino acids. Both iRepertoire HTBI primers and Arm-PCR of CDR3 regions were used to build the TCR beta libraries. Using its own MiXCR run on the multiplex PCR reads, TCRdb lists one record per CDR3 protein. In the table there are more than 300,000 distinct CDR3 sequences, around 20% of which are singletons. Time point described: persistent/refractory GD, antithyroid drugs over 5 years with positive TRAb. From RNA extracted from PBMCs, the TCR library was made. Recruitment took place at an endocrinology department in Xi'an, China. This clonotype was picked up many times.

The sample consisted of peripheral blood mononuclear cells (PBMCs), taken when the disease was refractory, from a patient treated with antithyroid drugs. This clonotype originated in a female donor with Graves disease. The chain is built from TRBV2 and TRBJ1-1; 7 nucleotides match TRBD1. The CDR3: CASSWGQRNTEAFF. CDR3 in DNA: TGTGCCAGCAGTTGGGGACAGAGGAACACTGAAGCTTTCTTT. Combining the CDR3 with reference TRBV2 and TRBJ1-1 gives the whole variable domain EPEVTQTPSHQVTQMGQEVILRCVPISNHLYFYWYRQILGQKVEFLVSFYNNEISEKSEIFDDQFSVERPDGSNFTLKIRSTKLEDSAMYFCASSWGQRNTEAFFGQGTRLTVV.